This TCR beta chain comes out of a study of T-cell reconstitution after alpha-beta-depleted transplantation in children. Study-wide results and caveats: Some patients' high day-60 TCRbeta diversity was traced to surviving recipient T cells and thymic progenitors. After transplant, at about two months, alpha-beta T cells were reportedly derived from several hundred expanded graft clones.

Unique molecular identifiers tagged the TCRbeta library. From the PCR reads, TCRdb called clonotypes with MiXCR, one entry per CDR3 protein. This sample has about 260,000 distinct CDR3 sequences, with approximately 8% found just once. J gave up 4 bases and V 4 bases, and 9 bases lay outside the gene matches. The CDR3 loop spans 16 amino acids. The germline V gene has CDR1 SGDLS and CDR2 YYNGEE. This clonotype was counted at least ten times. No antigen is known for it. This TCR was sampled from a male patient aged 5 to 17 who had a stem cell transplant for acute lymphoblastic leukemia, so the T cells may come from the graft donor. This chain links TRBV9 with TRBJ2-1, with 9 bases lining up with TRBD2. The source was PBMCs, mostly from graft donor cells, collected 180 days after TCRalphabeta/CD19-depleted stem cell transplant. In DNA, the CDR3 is TGTGCCAGCAGCCCCGGTGGACTAGCGAGATACAATGAGCAGTTCTTC. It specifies CASSPGGLARYNEQFF.